These 14 T cell receptor beta chains were sequenced from one sample in a study of Graves' ophthalmopathy and Graves' hyperthyroidism. The authors amplified TCR beta CDR3 regions from RNA transcripts. First-round RT-PCR used HTBI primers; second-round multiplex PCR followed. TCRdb redid the calling of the multiplex PCR reads with MiXCR, one entry per CDR3 protein. The sample gives approximately 210,000 distinct CDR3 sequences, just under 30% of which show up once; 9.1% is in the top ten. Sequences were obtained from peripheral blood. The receptors stem from a man aged 50 to 60 with Graves' ophthalmopathy.

The chain joins TRBV6-2 or TRBV6-3 to TRBJ2-7; 11 bases fit TRBD2. The CDR3 is 18 residues long. With 7 bases clipped from V and 0 bases from J, the junction kept 14 bases outside the gene matches. Per the germline V gene, CDR1 is MNHEY and CDR2 is SVGEGT. DNA for the CDR3: TGTGCCAGCACCGGCAGGATCGGGGGACTAGCGGTCTCCTACGAGCAGTACTTC. Its protein is CASTGRIGGLAVSYEQYF.

At least ten counts were recorded for this clonotype. This chain connects TRBV24-1 to TRBJ1-2; D may be TRBD1 (5 bases). Germline lookup yields CDR1 KGHDR and CDR2 SFDVKD. Trimming shortened V by 3 bases and J by 5 bases, and 15 bases separated the two germline ends. This CDR3 is built from 15 residues. Here the CDR3 DNA reads TGTGCCACCAGTGATCCCAGGGTGGAGGAATATGGCTACACCTTC. Translated: CATSDPRVEEYGYTF.

This clonotype was counted ten times or more. The V and J genes are TRBV28 and TRBJ1-6; tentatively, D is TRBD1 (5 bases). This CDR3 is 13 amino acids long. Trimming stripped 5 bases from V and 8 bases from J, with 10 bases between. CDR1 is MDHEN and CDR2 is SYDVKM in the germline V gene. As DNA, the CDR3 is TGTGCCAGCAGTGAATTGGGGGATTCACCCCTCCACTTT. Protein product: CASSELGDSPLHF.

This clonotype was seen more than once but under ten times. This rearrangement joins TRBV6-5 to TRBJ2-7, with 10 bases aligning to TRBD2. The CDR3 contains 15 residues. With V trimmed by 3 bases and J by 3 bases, 5 bases remained unmatched. Germline loops: CDR1 MNHEY, CDR2 SVGAGI. The CDR3: CASSYGLAGDYEQYF. The CDR3 DNA follows: TGTGCCAGCAGTTATGGGCTAGCGGGAGACTACGAGCAGTACTTC.

This clonotype was observed a single time. The J gene is TRBJ1-1, the V gene TRBV7-8; maybe TRBD1 (5 bases). Trimming cost V 1 base and J 9 bases, with 9 bases left between them. Germline values: CDR1 SGHVS, CDR2 FQNEAQ. The length of the CDR3 is 12 residues. The DNA for the CDR3 is TGTGCCAGCAGCTTAGGGGGGACTCAAGCTTTCTTT. Its protein is CASSLGGTQAFF. The full variable domain, in which reference TRBV7-8 and TRBJ1-1 provide the parts outside the CDR3, is GAGVSQSPRYKVAKRGQDVALRCDPISGHVSLFWYQQALGQGPEFLTYFQNEAQLDKSGLPSDRFFAERPEGSVSTLKIQRTQQEDSAVYLCASSLGGTQAFFGQGTRLTVV.

Ten or more counts support this clonotype. The chain carries TRBV6-5 and TRBJ2-5; either TRBD1 or TRBD2 may fit D (5 bases each). The CDR3 sequence is 15 residues long. The V end was cut by 6 bases, the J end by 1 base, with 15 bases between. CDR1 and CDR2 (germline): MNHEY, SVGAGI. CDR3 coding DNA: TGTGCCAGCAGCCCCTTAGGGGAGACCCAAGAGACCCAGTACTTC. Translation gives CASSPLGETQETQYF.

This clonotype was seen repeatedly, ten times or more. The V and J genes are TRBV12-3 or TRBV12-4 and TRBJ2-5; either TRBD1 or TRBD2 may supply D (5 bases each). The V and J ends lost 2 bases and 5 bases respectively, with 12 bases between them. The CDR3 is 14 amino acids. The CDR3 is CASSLSSGTETQYF. The CDR3 bases are TGTGCCAGCAGTTTAAGTTCAGGGACGGAGACCCAGTACTTC.

This clonotype came up many times. The V and J genes are TRBV28 and TRBJ2-2; D perhaps matches TRBD1 (6 bases). The germline V gene has CDR1 MDHEN and CDR2 SYDVKM. V was clipped by 4 bases and J by 1 base, with 7 bases between them. The CDR3 loop spans 14 amino acids. For the CDR3, the DNA is TGTGCCAGCAGTTCGGGACAGAACACCGGGGAGCTGTTTTTT. Its translation is CASSSGQNTGELFF.

This clonotype was recorded many times. The gene calls are TRBV19 and TRBJ2-5, with D maybe TRBD1 (6 bases). The V gene's germline CDR1 is LNHDA and CDR2 SQIVND (reference sequence). The CDR3 length is 13 residues. The germline V and J ends were trimmed by 3 bases and 5 bases, with 10 bases remaining between them. The CDR3 coding sequence is TGTGCCAGTAGTATGGGGGCGCGGGAGACCCAGTACTTC. It translates to CASSMGARETQYF.

The V call is TRBV2, the J call TRBJ1-6, with D unclear. Germline V CDR1 and CDR2: SNHLY, FYNNEI. V was cut by 4 bases and J by 10 bases, with 11 bases left in between. The CDR3 is 13 amino acids. The CDR3 sequence is CASSVGRESPLHF. The CDR3, as DNA: TGTGCCAGCAGTGTGGGGAGGGAATCACCCCTCCACTTT.

This clonotype has at least ten counts. The rearrangement uses TRBV13 and TRBJ1-3; tentatively, D is TRBD1 (5 bases). Trimming shortened V by 8 bases and J by 0 bases, and 17 bases separated the two germline ends. The CDR3 sequence is 16 residues long. Germline V gives CDR1 PRHDT, CDR2 FYEKMQ (reference sequence). CDR3 in DNA: TGTGCCAGCGCTATCCGAGGGGCTGTCTCTGGAAACACCATATATTTT. The encoded protein is CASAIRGAVSGNTIYF.

This clonotype has ten or more counts. The chain recombines TRBV11-1 with TRBJ2-7; 7 bases fit TRBD2. J lost 2 bases, V lost 5 bases, and 9 bases had no gene match. The V gene's germline CDR1 is SGHAT and CDR2 FQDESV (reference sequence). The CDR3 covers 15 residues. The DNA for the CDR3 is TGTGCCAGCAGCAAACTAGCGCTCCCTACCTACGAGCAGTACTTC. This gives the protein CASSKLALPTYEQYF. The full variable domain, with the rest looked up from reference TRBV11-1 and TRBJ2-7, is EAEVAQSPRYKITEKSQAVAFWCDPISGHATLYWYRQILGQGPELLVQFQDESVVDDSQLPKDRFSAERLKGVDSTLKIQPAELGDSAMYLCASSKLALPTYEQYFGPGTRLTVT.

Many counts were recorded for this clonotype. The rearrangement joins TRBV2 to TRBJ2-7, with 7 nucleotides matching TRBD1. J lost 4 bases, V lost 5 bases, and 5 bases had no gene match. The CDR3 runs 13 residues. Germline CDR1 is SNHLY and CDR2 is FYNNEI. This chain's CDR3 is CASSSGTEYEQYF. The CDR3 coding sequence is TGTGCCAGCAGTTCGGGGACAGAGTACGAGCAGTACTTC.

This clonotype was detected ten times or more. In DNA form, the CDR3 reads TGCAGCGTTGGTGGTTCGGGAGGTCCCTACGAGCAGTACTTC. This gives the protein CSVGGSGGPYEQYF. The rearrangement links TRBV29-1 to TRBJ2-7; 7 nucleotides line up with TRBD2. Germline V CDR1 and CDR2: SQVTM, ANQGSEA. The CDR3 totals 14 residues. V was clipped by 4 bases and J by 2 bases; unmatched bases: 8.